The subject of this entry is one TCR beta chain. Its antigen is not known. Per the study methods: ImmunoSEQ sequences covered only the junction and lacked quality scores; filtering therefore differed. Method: immunoSEQ multiplex PCR; TCRdb's copy keeps in-frame clones and lacks some. The DNA was the basis for D and trimming; V, J and clone size are from that table. The sample contains millions of clones, roughly 96% of which appear only once. This sample was taken from a study of shared clonotypes between healthy human individuals. Overall study findings and caveats: Clonotype sharing across four donors was observed for approximately 5% of naive CD4 clonotypes.

The CDR3 loop spans 11 amino acids. The V and J ends lost 2 bases and 9 bases, in that order; junction bases with no gene match: 2. Looked up from germline, CDR1 is SGHRS and CDR2 is YFSETQ. This chain connects TRBV5-1 to TRBJ2-7; 7 bases line up with TRBD2. The sample was naive CD4+ T cells sorted from blood. Stated subset: CD45RA+ positively selected. The origin of this receptor is a man between 18 and 29 years old in good health. CDR3 in amino acids: CASSFAGVQYF. CDR3 nucleotides: TGCGCCAGCAGCTTCGCGGGGGTGCAGTACTTC. Using reference TRBV5-1 and TRBJ2-7 for the parts outside the CDR3, the full variable domain is KAGVTQTPRYLIKTRGQQVTLSCSPISGHRSVSWYQQTPGQGLQFLFEYFSETQRNKGNFPGRFSGRQFSNSRSEMNVSTLELGDSALYLCASSFAGVQYFGPGTRLTVT.